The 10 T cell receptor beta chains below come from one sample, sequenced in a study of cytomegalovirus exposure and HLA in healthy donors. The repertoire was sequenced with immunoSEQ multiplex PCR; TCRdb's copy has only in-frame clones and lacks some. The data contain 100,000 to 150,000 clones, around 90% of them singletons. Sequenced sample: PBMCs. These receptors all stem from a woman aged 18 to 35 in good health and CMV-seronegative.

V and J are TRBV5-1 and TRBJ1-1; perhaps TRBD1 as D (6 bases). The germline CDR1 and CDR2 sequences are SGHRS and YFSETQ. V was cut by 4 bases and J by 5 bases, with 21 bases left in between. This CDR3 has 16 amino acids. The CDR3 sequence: CASSVDSGPQGTEAFF. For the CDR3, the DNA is TGCGCCAGCAGCGTTGACTCTGGGCCGCAGGGGACTGAAGCTTTCTTT.

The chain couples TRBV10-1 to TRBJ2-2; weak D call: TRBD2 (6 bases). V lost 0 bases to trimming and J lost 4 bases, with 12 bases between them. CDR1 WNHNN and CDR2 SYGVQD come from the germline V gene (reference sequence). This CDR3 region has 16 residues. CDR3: CASSESGRSVTGELFF. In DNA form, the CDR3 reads TGCGCCAGCAGTGAGTCCGGGAGATCGGTCACCGGGGAGCTGTTTTTT.

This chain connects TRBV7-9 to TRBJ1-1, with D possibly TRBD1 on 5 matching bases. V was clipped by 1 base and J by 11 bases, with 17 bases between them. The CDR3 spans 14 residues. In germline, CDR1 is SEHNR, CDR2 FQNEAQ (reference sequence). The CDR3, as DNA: TGTGCCAGCAGCTTAGACGGCTGGCGGAAGGGGGCTTTCTTT. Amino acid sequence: CASSLDGWRKGAFF.

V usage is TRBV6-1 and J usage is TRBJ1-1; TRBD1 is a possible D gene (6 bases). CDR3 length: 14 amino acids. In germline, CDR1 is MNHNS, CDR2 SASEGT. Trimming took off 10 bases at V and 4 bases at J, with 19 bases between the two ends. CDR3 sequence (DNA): TGTGCCACACAGGGATCCCCTAAGAGCACTGAAGCTTTCTTT. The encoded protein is CATQGSPKSTEAFF.

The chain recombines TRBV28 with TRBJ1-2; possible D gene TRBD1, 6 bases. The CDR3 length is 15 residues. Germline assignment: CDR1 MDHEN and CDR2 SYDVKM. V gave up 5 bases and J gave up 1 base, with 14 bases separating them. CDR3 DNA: TGTGCCAGCAGTACCACTTGGACAGATAACTATGGCTACACCTTC. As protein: CASSTTWTDNYGYTF.

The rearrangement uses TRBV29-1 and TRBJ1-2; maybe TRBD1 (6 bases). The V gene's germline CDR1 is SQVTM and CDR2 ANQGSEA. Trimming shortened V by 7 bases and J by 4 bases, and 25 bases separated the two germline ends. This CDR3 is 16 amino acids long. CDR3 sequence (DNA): TGCAGCGCCGAAGCCCTCTCTGTGAGGGGGATCTATGGCTACACCTTC. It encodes CSAEALSVRGIYGYTF.

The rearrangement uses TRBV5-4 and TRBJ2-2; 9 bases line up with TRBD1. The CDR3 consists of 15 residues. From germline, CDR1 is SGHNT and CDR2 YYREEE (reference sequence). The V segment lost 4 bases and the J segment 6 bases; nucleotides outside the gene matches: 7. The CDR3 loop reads CASSPMDRGAGELFF. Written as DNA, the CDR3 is TGTGCCAGCAGCCCGATGGACAGGGGCGCCGGGGAGCTGTTTTTT.

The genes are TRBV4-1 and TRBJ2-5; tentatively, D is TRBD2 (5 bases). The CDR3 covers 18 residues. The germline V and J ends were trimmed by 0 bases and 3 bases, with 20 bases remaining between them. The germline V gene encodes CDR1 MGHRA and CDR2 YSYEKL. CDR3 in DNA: TGCGCCAGCAGCCAAGATCCCGTGGCGGCCAACGGGGAAGAGACCCAGTACTTC. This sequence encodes CASSQDPVAANGEETQYF.

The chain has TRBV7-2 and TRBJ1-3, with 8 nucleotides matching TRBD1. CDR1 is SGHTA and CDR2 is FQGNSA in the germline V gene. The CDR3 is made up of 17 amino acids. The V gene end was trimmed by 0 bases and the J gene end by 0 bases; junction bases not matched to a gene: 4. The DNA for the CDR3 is TGTGCCAGCAGCTTAGCTGGACAGGGAAGCTCTGGAAACACCATATATTTT. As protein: CASSLAGQGSSGNTIYF.

The CDR3, as DNA: TGTGCCAGCAGTTTATTACTAGCCGGGGAGCTGTTTTTT. This sequence encodes CASSLLLAGELFF. The genes are TRBV28 and TRBJ2-2, with a possible D match to TRBD2 (5 bases). The germline V and J ends were trimmed by 1 base and 6 bases, with 6 bases remaining between them. CDR1 and CDR2 from the germline V gene are MDHEN and SYDVKM. CDR3 length: 13 amino acids. The full variable domain, its missing parts supplied by reference TRBV28 and TRBJ2-2, is DVKVTQSSRYLVKRTGEKVFLECVQDMDHENMFWYRQDPGLGLRLIYFSYDVKMKEKGDIPEGYSVSREKKERFSLILESASTNQTSMYLCASSLLLAGELFFGEGSRLTVL.